The 26 T cell receptor beta chains given below trace back to one sample, sequenced in a study of Graves' ophthalmopathy and Graves' hyperthyroidism. RNA transcripts served as template for amplifying TCR beta CDR3 sequences. After a first-round RT-PCR with HTBI primers, a second-round multiplex PCR was run. MiXCR, applied by TCRdb to the multiplex PCR reads, yields one record per CDR3 protein. The sample carries fewer than 650,000 distinct CDR3 sequences, about 20% recorded once. The sample consisted of peripheral blood. These receptor sequences come from a woman aged 18-35 years with stable Graves' hyperthyroidism. Some clones in this sample may be carry-over from other donors' samples.

The sample holds a few counts of this clonotype. V and J are TRBV27 and TRBJ1-6; weak D call: TRBD1 (5 bases). This CDR3 is 15 amino acids long. Trimming took 5 bases from V and 7 from J, leaving 15 bases between them. CDR1 and CDR2 from the germline V gene are MNHEY and SMNVEV (reference sequence). CDR3 sequence (DNA): TGTGCCAGCAGTCCCCATGACAGTCGGAATTCACCCCTCCACTTT. Amino acid sequence: CASSPHDSRNSPLHF.

The sample holds a few counts of this clonotype. The chain links TRBV30 to TRBJ2-7, with a weak D call TRBD2 (5 bases). CDR3 length: 13 residues. V was pared by 4 bases and J by 3 bases, with 13 bases between. Germline V gene data show CDR1 as GTSNPN and CDR2 as SVGIG (reference sequence). Here the CDR3 DNA reads TGTGCCTGGAAAAGCGGAAGGTACTACGAGCAGTACTTC. This codes for CAWKSGRYYEQYF.

This clonotype was recorded many times. The J gene is TRBJ2-7, the V gene TRBV11-2; D call uncertain. The CDR3 covers 12 residues. CDR1 and CDR2 from the germline V gene are SGHAT and FQNNGV. V was pared by 2 bases and J by 3 bases, with 5 bases between. This CDR3 reads CASSLPYYEQYF. CDR3 bases: TGTGCCAGCAGCTTACCGTACTACGAGCAGTACTTC.

Note on this clonotype: Since no conserved phenylalanine or tryptophan closes the CDR3, a read error is the likely cause. The V gene is TRBV6-1, the J gene TRBJ2-7, with TRBD2 matching over 8 bases. The CDR3 contains 14 residues. Germline-derived CDR1 and CDR2 are MNHNS and SASEGT. Here the CDR3 reads CASSQGPGGYEQYL. The CDR3 DNA sequence: TGCGCCAGCAGCCAAGGGCCGGGAGGGTACGAGCAGTACCTC.

This clonotype occurred a few times. The chain recombines TRBV6-2 or TRBV6-3 with TRBJ2-1; D remains unclear. Trimming pared 2 bases from V and 10 bases from J, leaving 12 bases between. Germline lookup yields CDR1 MNHEY and CDR2 SVGEGT. This CDR3 is built from 13 residues. CDR3 protein: CASSYRDQPEQFF. In DNA form, the CDR3 reads TGTGCCAGCAGTTACAGAGACCAGCCGGAGCAGTTCTTC.

In its sample, this clonotype was seen many times. The chain combines TRBV30 with TRBJ1-1, with D unresolved. V was pared by 5 bases and J by 0 bases, with 7 bases between. The CDR3 extends over 12 amino acids. Per germline, CDR1 GTSNPN and CDR2 SVGIG (reference sequence). CDR3 loop: CAWGPLNTEAFF. In DNA, the CDR3 is TGTGCCTGGGGACCCTTGAACACTGAAGCTTTCTTT.

About this clonotype: One base away lies a much larger clone, so this may be a sequencing read error. The rearrangement links TRBV12-5 to TRBJ2-2; 9 bases agree with TRBD1. The CDR3 is 13 amino acids. With 10 bases clipped from V and 3 bases from J, the junction kept 3 bases outside the gene matches. Germline V gene lookup returns CDR1 LGHNT and CDR2 FRNRAP. DNA of the CDR3: TGTGCTACCGGGACAGGGCACACCGGGGAGCTGTTTTTT. This gives the protein CATGTGHTGELFF.

This clonotype was detected ten times or more. The chain recombines TRBV20-1 with TRBJ2-7; a possible D gene is TRBD2 (5 bases). CDR1 DFQATT and CDR2 SNEGSKA come from the germline V gene (reference sequence). There are 14 residues in the CDR3. Trimming left V 1 base short and J 3 bases short, with 13 bases between. The CDR3 nucleotides are TGCAGTGCTAGAGCACTAGAACGAAACTACGAGCAGTACTTC. Amino acids: CSARALERNYEQYF.

The gene calls are TRBV27 and TRBJ1-1; D is unresolved. CDR3 length: 15 amino acids. Germline V gene data show CDR1 as MNHEY and CDR2 as SMNVEV (reference sequence). V lost 6 bases and J 1 base, leaving 15 bases between the germline ends. In nucleotides, the CDR3 is TGTGCCAGCAGCTTAGGACTGTTCCCGAACACTGAAGCTTTCTTT. Translated, it gives CASSLGLFPNTEAFF.

This clonotype was picked up a small number of times. The V call is TRBV6-5, the J call TRBJ2-7; a possible D gene is TRBD2 (5 bases). Germline V gene sequence: CDR1 MNHEY, CDR2 SVGAGI. This CDR3 is built from 14 residues. Deletions cut 0 bases from V and 6 bases from J, with 12 bases between. The CDR3: CASSYSGSRGEQYF. The CDR3 region has the DNA TGTGCCAGCAGTTACTCGGGGAGTAGAGGCGAGCAGTACTTC.

The table lists this clonotype with many counts. The junction differs from germline at one of its ends, possibly a read error. This sequence joins TRBV11-2 and TRBJ2-4; D not certain. Germline-derived CDR1 and CDR2 are SGHAT and FQNNGV. The CDR3 extends over 16 amino acids. In DNA, the CDR3 is TGTGCCAGCAGCTTAGTAAGCCAGGACGCCAAAAACATTAAGTACTTC. Protein: CASSLVSQDAKNIKYF.

The chain employs TRBV11-2 and TRBJ2-7; D gene ambiguous. Germline V gene sequence: CDR1 SGHAT, CDR2 FQNNGV. V was trimmed by 5 bases and J by 6 bases, leaving 17 bases between them. This CDR3 region has 14 residues. This chain's CDR3 is CASSGSGTIGEQYF. The CDR3 DNA follows: TGTGCCAGCAGCGGCTCCGGCACCATTGGCGAGCAGTACTTC. The full variable domain, with the rest looked up from reference TRBV11-2 and TRBJ2-7, is EAGVAQSPRYKIIEKRQSVAFWCNPISGHATLYWYQQILGQGPKLLIQFQNNGVVDDSQLPKDRFSAERLKGVDSTLKIQPAKLEDSAVYLCASSGSGTIGEQYFGPGTRLTVT.

The rearrangement joins TRBV6-2 or TRBV6-3 to TRBJ2-5; the D gene could be TRBD1 or TRBD2 (5 bases each). CDR1 and CDR2 (germline): MNHEY, SVGEGT. The CDR3 has 16 amino acids. The ends were cut back, 6 bases at V and 5 bases at J, with 22 bases in the middle. The CDR3 spells CASRLPPGRGFETQYF. For the CDR3, the DNA is TGTGCCAGCAGGCTTCCCCCGGGGCGCGGGTTTGAGACCCAGTACTTC.

The CDR3 is CASRRPGANTEAFF. The CDR3 DNA reads as TGTGCCAGCAGACGCCCAGGGGCGAACACTGAAGCTTTCTTT. This chain joins TRBV7-9 and TRBJ1-1, with a weak D call TRBD1 (6 bases). The germline V and J ends were trimmed by 6 bases and 1 base, with 12 bases remaining between them. The CDR3 is 14 residues long. CDR1 SEHNR and CDR2 FQNEAQ come from the germline V gene (reference sequence).

At least ten counts were recorded for this clonotype. This sequence joins TRBV7-9 and TRBJ2-5; D ambiguous. CDR1 is SEHNR and CDR2 is FQNEAQ in the germline V gene (reference sequence). V dropped 1 base and J dropped 6 bases, with 15 bases sitting between them. CDR3 length equals 15 residues. The CDR3 nucleotides are TGTGCCAGCAGCTTAGGTGGCGGAACGTTGAAGACCCAGTACTTC. Translated: CASSLGGGTLKTQYF.

The count of this clonotype is one. The chain has TRBV28 and TRBJ1-2; D might be TRBD1 (6 bases). The CDR3 is 14 amino acids. Trimming stripped 2 bases from V and 6 bases from J, with 13 bases between. Germline CDR1 and CDR2: MDHEN and SYDVKM. The CDR3 nucleotides read TGTGCCAGCAGTTTACGTCTTCAGGGGAATGGCTACACCTTC. Its protein is CASSLRLQGNGYTF.

The chain recombines TRBV28 with TRBJ2-7, with D perhaps matching TRBD1 or TRBD2 (5 bases each). Per the germline V gene, CDR1 is MDHEN and CDR2 is SYDVKM. The ends were cut back, 2 bases at V and 3 bases at J, with 26 bases in the middle. The CDR3 contains 19 residues. Here the CDR3 reads CASSLRRGQITGPRYEQYF. In nucleotides, the CDR3 is TGTGCCAGCAGTTTAAGGCGTGGGCAAATTACGGGACCTCGCTACGAGCAGTACTTC.

The J gene is TRBJ1-3, the V gene TRBV6-5; D gene uncertain. Germline CDR1 is MNHEY and CDR2 is SVGAGI. This CDR3 is 14 amino acids long. Trimming removed 2 bases from V and 8 bases from J, with 13 bases in between. In DNA, the CDR3 is TGTGCCAGCAGTTACGGGCTTAACTGGGACACCATATATTTT. Amino acid sequence: CASSYGLNWDTIYF.

There are many counts of this clonotype. The chain carries TRBV12-3 or TRBV12-4 and TRBJ2-2; unclear D gene. V lost 4 bases, J lost 1 base, and 19 bases lay in between. The CDR3 has 18 residues. In nucleotides, the CDR3 is TGTGCCAGCAGTTGGGTTTTGAGTGGGCAGCTGAACACCGGGGAGCTGTTTTTT. Translated: CASSWVLSGQLNTGELFF.

This clonotype was observed at least ten times. The chain has TRBV2 and TRBJ1-2, with 11 nucleotides matching TRBD1. Germline CDR1 SNHLY, CDR2 FYNNEI. This CDR3 contains 15 residues. The J segment lost 4 bases and the V segment lost 3 bases, leaving 4 bases of the junction unmatched. CDR3 in amino acids: CASSEDRGRVYGYTF. As DNA, the CDR3 is TGTGCCAGCAGTGAGGACAGGGGGCGCGTCTATGGCTACACCTTC.

V gene TRBV28 combines with J gene TRBJ2-7; D possibly matches TRBD1 or TRBD2 (5 bases each). Trimming pared 6 bases from V and 9 bases from J, leaving 21 bases between. Germline values: CDR1 MDHEN, CDR2 SYDVKM. The CDR3 length is 14 residues. CDR3 loop: CASSGSGTLRWQYF. The CDR3 DNA follows: TGTGCCAGCAGCGGTTCCGGGACCTTAAGATGGCAGTACTTC.

Ten or more counts support this clonotype. This chain joins TRBV6-2 or TRBV6-3 and TRBJ1-2; 7 nucleotides match TRBD1. This CDR3 has 17 residues. J was trimmed by 8 bases and V by 2 bases; bases with no gene match: 17. Germline CDR1 is MNHEY and CDR2 is SVGEGT. CDR3 in amino acids: CASSYPTGKGTARGYTF. The CDR3 bases are TGTGCCAGCAGTTACCCGACAGGGAAAGGGACTGCTCGGGGCTACACCTTC.

This clonotype was found many times. The V gene is TRBV19, the J gene TRBJ1-2, with D possibly being TRBD1 (5 bases). This CDR3 is 14 amino acids long. The germline CDR1 and CDR2 sequences are LNHDA and SQIVND (reference sequence). The germline V and J ends were trimmed by 7 bases and 4 bases, with 16 bases remaining between them. The CDR3 DNA sequence: TGTGCCAGTACCTACGGGCCAGGGCCCTATGGCTACACCTTC. Translated, it gives CASTYGPGPYGYTF.

This clonotype was found many times. The chain uses TRBV28 and TRBJ2-7; 8 bases fit TRBD1. The junction had 10 bases not matched to a gene; V was cut back by 6 bases and J by 3 bases. The germline V gene encodes CDR1 MDHEN and CDR2 SYDVKM. CDR3 length: 15 amino acids. In nucleotides, the CDR3 is TGTGCCAGCAGGGGATCGGGACAGGCGTTCTACGAGCAGTACTTC. Translating it yields CASRGSGQAFYEQYF.

The CDR3 region is CASSLTAGDLAGRRTQYF. For the CDR3, the DNA is TGTGCCAGCAGTTTAACCGCAGGAGATTTAGCGGGGAGGCGGACCCAGTACTTC. The chain couples TRBV12-3 or TRBV12-4 to TRBJ2-5; 8 bases are shared with TRBD2. The J segment lost 7 bases and the V segment lost 2 bases, leaving 18 bases of the junction unmatched. The length of the CDR3 is 18 residues.

This clonotype occurred many times. The chain links TRBV20-1 to TRBJ2-5; D call uncertain. The CDR3 extends over 12 amino acids. V lost 3 bases, J lost 5 bases, and 10 bases lay in between. Germline values: CDR1 DFQATT, CDR2 SNEGSKA (reference sequence). CDR3: CSASVPAETQYF. CDR3 bases: TGCAGTGCTAGCGTCCCGGCTGAGACCCAGTACTTC.